The TCR beta chain described here comes from a study of cytomegalovirus exposure and HLA in healthy donors. CDR1 and CDR2 from the germline V gene are MNHEY and SVGAGI. This CDR3 comprises 14 residues. J lost 6 bases, V lost 5 bases, and 7 bases had no gene match. Concerning this clone itself: Its antigen is as yet unknown.

As for the donors, each was a healthy bone marrow donor. PCR primers comprised 60 Vbeta and 13 Jbeta primers. This table comes from immunoSEQ multiplex PCR, and its TCRdb copy is limited to in-frame clones, with some not included. The table has 150,000 to 200,000 clones, about four fifths seen once. Study results and limitations: Around 18,000 TCR beta sequences were associated with HLA alleles at 0.05 false discovery rate in a later analysis. Looking again later, the authors saw that most CMV-associated TCR beta chains seemed HLA-restricted. Per published accounts, TCR beta sequences correctly predicted the HLA-A and HLA-B alleles of most subjects.

The J gene is TRBJ1-5, the V gene TRBV6-5; TRBD1 aligns across 7 bases. The sequence came from a man between 18 and 35 years old in good health and CMV-seronegative. Sequenced input: PBMCs. CDR3 protein: CASSAQGGSQPQHF. The CDR3 DNA sequence: TGTGCCAGCAGTGCCCAAGGGGGCTCTCAGCCCCAGCATTTT.